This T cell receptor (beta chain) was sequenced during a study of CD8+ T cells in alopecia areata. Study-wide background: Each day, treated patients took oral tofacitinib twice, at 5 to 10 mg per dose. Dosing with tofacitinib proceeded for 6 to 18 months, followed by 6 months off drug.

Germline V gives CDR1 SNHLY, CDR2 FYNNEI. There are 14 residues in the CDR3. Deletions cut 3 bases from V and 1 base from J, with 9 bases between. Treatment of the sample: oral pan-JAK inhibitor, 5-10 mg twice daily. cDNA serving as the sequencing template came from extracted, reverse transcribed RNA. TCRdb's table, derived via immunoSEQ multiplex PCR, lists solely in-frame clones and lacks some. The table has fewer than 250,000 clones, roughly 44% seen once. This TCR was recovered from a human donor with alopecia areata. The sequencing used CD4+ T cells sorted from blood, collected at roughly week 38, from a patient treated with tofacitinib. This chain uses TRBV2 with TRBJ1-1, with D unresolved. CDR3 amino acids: CASSDHAKNTEAFF. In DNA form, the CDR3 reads TGTGCCAGCAGTGACCATGCTAAGAACACTGAAGCTTTCTTT.